The next 19 T cell receptor beta chains were all read from a single sample in a study of blood T cell repertoires in COVID-19. The repertoire was sequenced with immunoSEQ multiplex PCR; TCRdb's copy has only in-frame clones and lacks some. Altogether over 200,000 clones are present, about 83% being singletons, with the ten largest covering 5.7%. The sample comprised peripheral blood. These TCRs come from a man older than 75 with acute or convalescent COVID-19.

The J gene is TRBJ1-2, the V gene TRBV9, with TRBD1 identical over 8 bases. The V gene end was trimmed by 3 bases and the J gene end by 5 bases; junction bases not matched to a gene: 3. This CDR3 is 13 amino acids long. The germline gives CDR1 SGDLS, CDR2 YYNGEE. CDR3 sequence: CASSGGQGYGYTF. The CDR3 nucleotides are TGTGCCAGCAGCGGCGGACAGGGATATGGCTACACCTTC.

This CDR3 is CATSDLTRTPGANVLTF. CDR3 in DNA: TGTGCCACCAGTGATTTAACTAGGACGCCTGGGGCCAACGTCCTGACTTTC. This chain connects TRBV24-1 to TRBJ2-6, with D possibly TRBD2 on 5 matching bases. CDR3 size: 17 residues. CDR1 is KGHDR, CDR2 SFDVKD, per germline. V gave up 1 base and J gave up 2 bases, with 11 bases separating them.

J is TRBJ2-5 and V is TRBV27, with 7 bases identical to TRBD1. The junction had 5 bases not matched to a gene; V was cut back by 8 bases and J by 2 bases. Germline CDR1 and CDR2: MNHEY and SMNVEV (reference sequence). The CDR3 is made up of 13 amino acids. CDR3 amino acids: CASSARGQETQYF. DNA of the CDR3: TGTGCCAGCTCGGCCAGGGGGCAAGAGACCCAGTACTTC.

This sequence joins TRBV5-1 and TRBJ1-2; TRBD1 is a possible D gene (6 bases). The CDR3 is made up of 16 amino acids. The ends were cut back, 5 bases at V and 4 bases at J, with 21 bases in the middle. The V gene's germline CDR1 is SGHRS and CDR2 YFSETQ. Here the CDR3 DNA reads TGCGCCAGCAGTACAGGGTCAGTGGGTGACGGCTATGGCTACACCTTC. Amino acid sequence: CASSTGSVGDGYGYTF.

V usage is TRBV10-3 and J usage is TRBJ2-5; 11 positions agree with TRBD1. Germline V gives CDR1 ENHRY, CDR2 SYGVKD. The CDR3 sequence is 15 residues long. V was clipped by 6 bases and J by 5 bases; unmatched bases: 8. CDR3 residues: CAIRPGQGGDETQYF. The DNA of the CDR3 is TGTGCCATCAGGCCGGGACAGGGGGGGGATGAGACCCAGTACTTC.

The CDR3 spells CASRRGQLQETQYF. CDR3 nucleotides: TGCGCCAGCAGGAGAGGGCAGCTTCAAGAGACCCAGTACTTC. The chain couples TRBV5-1 to TRBJ2-5, with D maybe TRBD2 (5 bases). Germline CDR1 is SGHRS and CDR2 is YFSETQ. Trimming took off 5 bases at V and 2 bases at J, with 13 bases between the two ends. This CDR3 has 14 residues.

The chain employs TRBV7-9 and TRBJ1-5, with 8 bases identical to TRBD1. This CDR3 is 14 amino acids long. Germline assignment: CDR1 SEHNR and CDR2 FQNEAQ (reference sequence). Trimming took 3 bases from V and 7 from J; bases not matched to a gene: 5. Here the CDR3 DNA reads TGTGCCAGCAGCTTTGGACAGGGCGGGCAGCCCCAGCATTTT. It is translated as CASSFGQGGQPQHF. Variable domain in full (rest from reference TRBV7-9 and TRBJ1-5): DTGVSQNPRHKITKRGQNVTFRCDPISEHNRLYWYRQTLGQGPEFLTYFQNEAQLEKSRLLSDRFSAERPKGSFSTLEIQRTEQGDSAMYLCASSFGQGGQPQHFGDGTRLSIL.

This rearrangement joins TRBV10-1 to TRBJ2-7; 8 positions match TRBD1. This CDR3 contains 14 residues. Germline values: CDR1 WNHNN, CDR2 SYGVQD (reference sequence). V dropped 4 bases and J dropped 6; count of bases not matched to a gene: 8. The CDR3 DNA reads as TGCGCCAGCAGTGCGGGACAGGCCGCCTCCGAGCAGTACTTC. It is translated as CASSAGQAASEQYF.

V gene TRBV2 combines with J gene TRBJ2-3; 10 nucleotides align to TRBD1. Germline assignment: CDR1 SNHLY and CDR2 FYNNEI. This CDR3 region has 20 residues. With V trimmed by 2 bases and J by 1 base, 15 bases remained unmatched. The CDR3, as DNA: TGTGCCAGCAGTGAAAATTGGCGGGACAGGGGTAGGTTTGGCACAGATACGCAGTATTTT. Its translation is CASSENWRDRGRFGTDTQYF.

The chain has TRBV5-1 and TRBJ2-4; tentative D call: TRBD1 (6 bases). V lost 3 bases to trimming and J lost 5 bases, with 9 bases between them. Germline V lookup: CDR1 SGHRS, CDR2 YFSETQ. The CDR3 spans 13 residues. CDR3 residues: CASSWTAQNIQYF. The DNA of the CDR3 is TGCGCCAGCAGCTGGACAGCGCAAAACATTCAGTACTTC.

V gene TRBV28 combines with J gene TRBJ1-1; the match to TRBD1 covers 9 bases. Germline-derived CDR1 and CDR2 are MDHEN and SYDVKM. There are 15 residues in the CDR3. The V segment lost 8 bases and the J segment 10 bases; nucleotides outside the gene matches: 17. In DNA form, the CDR3 reads TGTGCCAGCCGACCCGGGGGGACAGGGCTCTTGGGAGCTTTCTTT. Translating it yields CASRPGGTGLLGAFF. The whole variable domain, remainder taken from reference TRBV28 and TRBJ1-1, is DVKVTQSSRYLVKRTGEKVFLECVQDMDHENMFWYRQDPGLGLRLIYFSYDVKMKEKGDIPEGYSVSREKKERFSLILESASTNQTSMYLCASRPGGTGLLGAFFGQGTRLTVV.

The chain recombines TRBV2 with TRBJ2-7, with D maybe TRBD2 (5 bases). Trimming took off 8 bases at V and 5 bases at J, with 19 bases between the two ends. The CDR3 is 14 amino acids. Per germline, CDR1 SNHLY and CDR2 FYNNEI. The CDR3: CASGGAVILHEQYF. The CDR3 coding sequence is TGTGCCAGCGGAGGAGCCGTGATTCTCCACGAGCAGTACTTC. The variable domain in full, completed from reference TRBV2 and TRBJ2-7, reads EPEVTQTPSHQVTQMGQEVILRCVPISNHLYFYWYRQILGQKVEFLVSFYNNEISEKSEIFDDQFSVERPDGSNFTLKIRSTKLEDSAMYFCASGGAVILHEQYFGPGTRLTVT.

The rearrangement uses TRBV14 and TRBJ2-2, with D maybe TRBD1 (5 bases). CDR3 length equals 15 residues. Trimming shortened V by 2 bases and J by 4 bases, and 11 bases separated the two germline ends. The germline CDR1 and CDR2 sequences are SGHDN and FVKESK. For the CDR3, the DNA is TGTGCCAGCAGCCAACAGGGCGGAATCACCGGGGAGCTGTTTTTT. Its protein product is CASSQQGGITGELFF. Filled out from reference TRBV14 and TRBJ2-2, the complete variable domain reads EAGVTQFPSHSVIEKGQTVTLRCDPISGHDNLYWYRRVMGKEIKFLLHFVKESKQDESGMPNNRFLAERTGGTYSTLKVQPAELEDSGVYFCASSQQGGITGELFFGEGSRLTVL.

The chain's CDR3 is CASSLRLAGGKNTGELFF. The DNA for the CDR3 is TGTGCCAGCAGCCTACGACTAGCGGGAGGCAAAAACACCGGGGAGCTGTTTTTT. The V call is TRBV14, the J call TRBJ2-2; 13 bases agree with TRBD2. The CDR3 covers 18 residues. The ends lost 4 bases at V and 2 bases at J; junction bases unmatched: 7. The germline gives CDR1 SGHDN, CDR2 FVKESK.

This clone came up a few times. The rearrangement joins TRBV28 to TRBJ2-3; TRBD2 is a possible D gene (6 bases). Trimming pared 4 bases from V and 3 bases from J, leaving 14 bases between. This CDR3 is built from 15 residues. The germline gives CDR1 MDHEN, CDR2 SYDVKM. The CDR3 DNA reads TGTGCCAGCAGTTGGGACGGGAGTAGTACAGATACGCAGTATTTT. Translation: CASSWDGSSTDTQYF.

This chain connects TRBV6-5 to TRBJ1-4, with D hard to call. This CDR3 contains 15 residues. V was clipped by 0 bases and J by 4 bases, with 9 bases between them. Germline assignment: CDR1 MNHEY and CDR2 SVGAGI. CDR3 nucleotide sequence: TGTGCCAGCAGTTACTCGGGCCAGGTTAATGAAAAACTGTTTTTT. Translation gives CASSYSGQVNEKLFF.

The gene calls are TRBV3-1 (or the pseudogene TRBV3-2) and TRBJ1-5, with D hard to call. The V gene lost 3 bases and the J gene lost 7 bases, with 19 bases spanning the gap. Germline V CDR1 and CDR2: LGHDT, YNNKEL (reference sequence). The CDR3 is made up of 16 amino acids. The CDR3 protein is CASSHGVRSEVQPQHF. CDR3 coding DNA: TGTGCCAGCAGCCACGGTGTCCGTTCAGAGGTGCAGCCCCAGCATTTT.

The rearrangement joins TRBV28 to TRBJ1-4, with D possibly being TRBD1 (6 bases). With 5 bases removed from V and 1 base from J, the gap between germline ends came to 23 bases. CDR1 is MDHEN, CDR2 SYDVKM, per germline. The CDR3 is made up of 19 amino acids. CDR3 bases: TGTGCCAGCAGTCCCACTGGGGGTAGGGGGTTGGGAACTAATGAAAAACTGTTTTTT. Translation: CASSPTGGRGLGTNEKLFF.

This chain connects TRBV6-4 to TRBJ1-1, with TRBD1 matching over 7 bases. Germline CDR1 is MRHNA and CDR2 is SNTAGT. V shed 3 bases and J 5 bases; nucleotides not matched to a gene: 6. The CDR3 is made up of 14 amino acids. The CDR3 DNA reads TGTGCCAGCAGTGAAACAGGGGTGGAAACTGAAGCTTTCTTT. This gives the protein CASSETGVETEAFF.